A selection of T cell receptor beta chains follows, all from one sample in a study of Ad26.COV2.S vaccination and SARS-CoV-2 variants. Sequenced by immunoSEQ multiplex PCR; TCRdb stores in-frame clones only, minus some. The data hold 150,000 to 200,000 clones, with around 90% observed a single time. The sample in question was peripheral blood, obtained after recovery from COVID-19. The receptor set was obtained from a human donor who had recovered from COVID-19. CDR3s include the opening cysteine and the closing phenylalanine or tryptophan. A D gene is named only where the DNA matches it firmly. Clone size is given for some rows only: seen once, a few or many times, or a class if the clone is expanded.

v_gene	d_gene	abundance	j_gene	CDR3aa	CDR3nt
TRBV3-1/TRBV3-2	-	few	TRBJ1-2	CASSLHSGTVNYGYTF	TGTGCCAGCAGCCTTCATTCCGGGACGGTTAACTATGGCTACACCTTC
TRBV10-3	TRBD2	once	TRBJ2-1	CAISESMGREEGNEQFF	TGTGCCATCAGTGAGTCGATGGGGCGGGAGGAGGGCAATGAGCAGTTCTTC
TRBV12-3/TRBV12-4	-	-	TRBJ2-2	CASTQMGGELFF	TGTGCCAGCACCCAAATGGGCGGGGAGCTGTTTTTT
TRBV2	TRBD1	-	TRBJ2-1	CARHGGQASNEQFF	TGTGCCAGGCACGGGGGACAGGCTTCGAATGAGCAGTTCTTC
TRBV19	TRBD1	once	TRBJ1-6	CASSIGGQRYSPLHF	TGTGCCAGTAGTATAGGGGGACAGCGATATTCACCCCTCCACTTT
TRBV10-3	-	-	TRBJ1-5	CAISEGQRQPQHF	TGTGCCATCAGTGAGGGACAGAGGCAGCCCCAGCATTTT
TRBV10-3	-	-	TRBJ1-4	CAISPTATNEKLFF	TGTGCCATCAGCCCGACAGCAACTAATGAAAAACTGTTTTTT
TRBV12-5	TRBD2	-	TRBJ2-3	CASGWGLAGGSTDTQYF	TGTGCTAGTGGTTGGGGACTAGCGGGGGGGTCCACAGATACGCAGTATTTT
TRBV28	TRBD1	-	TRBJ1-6	CASSFYEGAVNSPLHF	TGTGCCAGCAGTTTTTACGAGGGGGCGGTTAATTCACCCCTCCACTTT
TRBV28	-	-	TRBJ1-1	CASSFSPYTEAFF	TGTGCCAGCAGTTTTAGCCCGTACACTGAAGCTTTCTTT
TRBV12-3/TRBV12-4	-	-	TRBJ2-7	CASSLGTSYEQYF	TGTGCCAGCAGTTTGGGCACCTCCTACGAGCAGTACTTC
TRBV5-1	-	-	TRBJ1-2	CASSLEGREGGYTF	TGCGCCAGCAGCTTGGAGGGGCGAGAGGGTGGCTACACCTTC
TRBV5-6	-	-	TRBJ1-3	CASSLKGNTIYF	TGTGCCAGCAGCTTAAAGGGAAACACCATATATTTT
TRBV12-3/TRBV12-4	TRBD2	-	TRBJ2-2	CASRTSDTGELFF	TGTGCCAGTCGGACTAGCGACACCGGGGAGCTGTTTTTT
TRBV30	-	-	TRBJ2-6	CAWRTLGANVLTF	TGTGCCTGGAGGACCCTGGGAGCCAACGTCCTGACTTTC
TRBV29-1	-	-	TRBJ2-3	CSAESNTDTQYF	TGCAGCGCCGAATCTAACACAGATACGCAGTATTTT